Below are 18 T cell receptor beta chains sequenced from a single sample in a study of cytomegalovirus exposure and HLA in healthy donors. It was with 60 Vbeta and 13 Jbeta primers that the PCR ran. Some clones are missing from TCRdb's copy, which holds only in-frame ones; the method was immunoSEQ multiplex PCR. The repertoire consists of about 150,000 clones, with roughly 87% occurring once and the leading ten covering about 5%. The sample consisted of PBMCs. The receptors were gathered from a man under 40 in good health and CMV-seropositive.

The chain joins TRBV5-8 to TRBJ2-4; 8 bases map to TRBD1. The CDR3 has 15 residues. Germline CDR1 is SGHTS and CDR2 is YDEGEE. Germline trimming cut 3 bases from V and 6 bases from J; bases unmatched to any gene: 8. The CDR3: CASSYQGQGANIQYF. As DNA, the CDR3 is TGTGCCAGCAGCTACCAAGGGCAGGGGGCAAACATTCAGTACTTC.

The chain links TRBV11-2 to TRBJ1-4; perhaps TRBD1 as D (6 bases). Germline V gene data show CDR1 as SGHAT and CDR2 as FQNNGV. The ends were cut back, 5 bases at V and 8 bases at J, with 18 bases in the middle. CDR3 size: 15 residues. CDR3 DNA: TGTGCCAGCAGCGGCCAACAGGGAATTGGGGAAAAACTGTTTTTT. Its protein is CASSGQQGIGEKLFF.

The rearrangement links TRBV2 to TRBJ2-7; 8 bases fit TRBD2. The junction had 16 bases not matched to a gene; V was cut back by 2 bases and J by 13 bases. CDR1 is SNHLY and CDR2 is FYNNEI in the germline V gene. The CDR3 covers 15 residues. The CDR3 here is CASSETGGRQLLSYF. The CDR3 coding sequence is TGTGCCAGCAGTGAAACGGGGGGGCGACAGCTACTCTCTTACTTC.

A few counts support this clone. The chain joins TRBV27 to TRBJ2-3; TRBD1 agrees at 7 bases. The CDR3 totals 16 residues. Trimming at V came to 6 bases and at J to 4 bases, leaving 13 bases not matched to a gene. Germline CDR1 MNHEY, CDR2 SMNVEV (reference sequence). This CDR3 is CASRGAQGNFADTQYF. CDR3 DNA sequence: TGTGCCAGCAGGGGGGCACAGGGGAATTTCGCAGATACGCAGTATTTT.

V and J are TRBV6-6 and TRBJ1-4; D remains ambiguous. With 2 bases removed from V and 0 bases from J, the gap between germline ends came to 4 bases. CDR1 is MNHNY, CDR2 SVGAGI, per germline (reference sequence). The CDR3 runs 14 residues. For the CDR3, the DNA is TGTGCCAGCAGTTACACTACAACTAATGAAAAACTGTTTTTT. Its translation is CASSYTTTNEKLFF.

This chain links TRBV4-1 with TRBJ2-4; 13 bases agree with TRBD2. J was trimmed by 0 bases and V by 2 bases; bases with no gene match: 4. Germline lookup yields CDR1 MGHRA and CDR2 YSYEKL. The CDR3 runs to 18 residues. The CDR3 loop is CASSQPGLAGLAKNIQYF. CDR3 coding DNA: TGCGCCAGCAGCCAACCGGGACTAGCGGGACTAGCCAAAAACATTCAGTACTTC.

The rearrangement joins TRBV4-3 to TRBJ2-3, with TRBD2 matching 12 bases. Germline CDR1 is LGHNA and CDR2 is YSLEER. After removal of 4 bases from V and 4 bases from J, the junction contained 6 bases not matched to a gene. The CDR3 consists of 16 residues. CDR3 coding DNA: TGCGCCAGCAGCCCCGCTAGCGGGGGGGCTGCAGATACGCAGTATTTT. It specifies CASSPASGGAADTQYF.

The V and J genes are TRBV30 and TRBJ1-5; D ambiguous. CDR1 GTSNPN and CDR2 SVGIG come from the germline V gene (reference sequence). The CDR3 consists of 12 residues. Trimming stripped 0 bases from V and 11 bases from J, with 11 bases between. The CDR3 loop reads CAWSVLDGAQHF. CDR3 in DNA: TGTGCCTGGAGTGTACTGGACGGGGCCCAGCATTTT.

This chain joins TRBV5-6 and TRBJ2-3; 10 nucleotides match TRBD2. Germline values: CDR1 SGHDT, CDR2 YYEEEE. The CDR3 consists of 15 residues. The ends lost 4 bases at V and 1 base at J; junction bases unmatched: 3. The CDR3, as DNA: TGTGCCAGCAGCCCTAGCGGGGGACGCACAGATACGCAGTATTTT. Translated, it gives CASSPSGGRTDTQYF.

The V gene is TRBV30, the J gene TRBJ1-1; 9 nucleotides match TRBD1. This CDR3 region has 13 residues. The germline CDR1 and CDR2 sequences are GTSNPN and SVGIG (reference sequence). V trimming: 2 bases; J trimming: 7 bases; junction bases outside the gene matches: 5. The CDR3 protein is CAWSTSGQGEAFF. CDR3 in DNA: TGTGCCTGGAGTACCTCGGGACAGGGTGAAGCTTTCTTT.

The rearrangement uses TRBV5-1 and TRBJ1-2; tentative D call: TRBD1 (5 bases). This CDR3 is 14 amino acids long. Per germline, CDR1 SGHRS and CDR2 YFSETQ. Deletions cut 4 bases from V and 4 bases from J, with 14 bases between. CDR3 protein: CASSPGVQPYGYTF. In nucleotides, the CDR3 is TGCGCCAGCAGCCCGGGGGTGCAGCCCTATGGCTACACCTTC.

This chain links TRBV9 with TRBJ2-4, with a tentative D call TRBD2 (6 bases). Between the trimmed V and J ends, which lost 4 bases and 3 bases, there was a span of 14 bases. This CDR3 is 15 amino acids long. Germline assignment: CDR1 SGDLS and CDR2 YYNGEE. The CDR3 is CASSLDQEGKNIQYF. The CDR3 DNA is TGTGCCAGCAGCTTAGACCAGGAGGGCAAAAACATTCAGTACTTC.

The chain links TRBV19 to TRBJ2-6; maybe TRBD1 (5 bases). The CDR3 loop spans 15 amino acids. From germline, CDR1 is LNHDA and CDR2 SQIVND (reference sequence). V was cut by 6 bases and J by 2 bases, with 11 bases left in between. The CDR3 loop reads CASSIRTPGANVLTF. The CDR3 region has the DNA TGTGCCAGTAGCATTCGGACACCTGGGGCCAACGTCCTGACTTTC.

The rearrangement uses TRBV5-1 and TRBJ1-6; D is possibly TRBD1 (6 bases). The CDR3 sequence is 14 residues long. Germline CDR1 SGHRS, CDR2 YFSETQ. V shed 1 base and J shed 7 bases, with 9 bases lying between them. In DNA, the CDR3 is TGCGCCAGCAGCTTGTCAGGGGCCAATTCACCCCTCCACTTT. It specifies CASSLSGANSPLHF.

CDR3 DNA sequence: TGTGCCAGCAGTGAGGGGGTAGCGGCCTACAATGAGCAGTTCTTC. Protein product: CASSEGVAAYNEQFF. The V call is TRBV6-1, the J call TRBJ2-1, with a tentative D call TRBD2 (6 bases). The CDR3 covers 15 residues. Deletions cut 3 bases from V and 2 bases from J, with 11 bases between. Germline values: CDR1 MNHNS, CDR2 SASEGT.

J is TRBJ2-7 and V is TRBV25-1, with 7 bases that match TRBD2. The length of the CDR3 is 17 residues. Germline CDR1 is MGHDK and CDR2 is SYGVNS. V lost 1 base to trimming and J lost 2 bases; unmatched junction nucleotides: 11. In DNA, the CDR3 is TGTGCCAGCAGTGAATGGGAGGGGAGGGAGTCTCCCTACGAGCAGTACTTC. It is translated as CASSEWEGRESPYEQYF.

This clone was counted between two and nine times. This chain links TRBV7-8 with TRBJ2-2; perhaps TRBD1 as D (7 bases). The CDR3 contains 16 residues. Germline V gene lookup returns CDR1 SGHVS and CDR2 FQNEAQ. Trimming removed 1 base from V and 1 base from J, with 10 bases in between. In nucleotides, the CDR3 is TGTGCCAGCAGCTTAGGCAGGGGGGAGAACACCGGGGAGCTGTTTTTT. It encodes CASSLGRGENTGELFF.

The CDR3 coding sequence is TGCGCCAGCAGCCAATCGGGACAGGGCGGCGATGGCTACACCTTC. Its protein product is CASSQSGQGGDGYTF. This chain uses TRBV4-3 with TRBJ1-2, with 9 bases fitting TRBD1. Germline V gene sequence: CDR1 LGHNA, CDR2 YSLEER. The CDR3 consists of 15 residues. The junction had 7 bases not matched to a gene; V was cut back by 2 bases and J by 6 bases.